What follows describes a single T cell receptor (beta chain). With 60 Vbeta and 13 Jbeta primers, the PCR was carried out. Data came from immunoSEQ multiplex PCR; TCRdb stores just in-frame clones and leaves some out. The listing contains 55,000 to 85,000 clones. The data are from a study of cytomegalovirus exposure and HLA in healthy donors. Germline-derived CDR1 and CDR2 are GTSNPN and SVGIG (reference sequence). The ends were cut back, 0 bases at V and 10 bases at J, with 12 bases in the middle. The CDR3 contains 13 residues. This chain joins TRBV30 and TRBJ1-4; D is undetermined. What was sequenced was PBMCs. The sequence derives from a female donor in good health and CMV-seropositive. CDR3 bases: TGTGCCTGGAGTGTAGAGGTCAGAGGAAAACTGTTTTTT. The encoded protein is CAWSVEVRGKLFF. Filled out from reference TRBV30 and TRBJ1-4, the complete variable domain reads SQTIHQWPATLVQPVGSPLSLECTVEGTSNPNLYWYRQAAGRGLQLLFYSVGIGQISSEVPQNLSASRPQDRQFILSSKKLLLSDSGFYLCAWSVEVRGKLFFGSGTQLSVL.